This T cell receptor beta chain was sequenced in a study of cytomegalovirus exposure and HLA in healthy donors. Germline V gives CDR1 MNHEY, CDR2 SVGAGI. V shed 7 bases and J 5 bases; nucleotides not matched to a gene: 4. The CDR3 loop spans 14 amino acids. Use of 60 Vbeta and 13 Jbeta primers characterized the PCR. TCRdb's table, derived via immunoSEQ multiplex PCR, lists solely in-frame clones and lacks some. The sample has 170,000 or so clones, roughly four fifths seen once. The rearrangement joins TRBV6-5 to TRBJ1-4, with 10 nucleotides matching TRBD1. Sequencing was done on a sample of PBMCs. This clonotype originated in a man aged 50 to 59 in good health and CMV-seronegative. The CDR3 reads CASIPGQGNEKLFF. The CDR3 nucleotides are TGTGCCAGCATCCCGGGACAGGGGAATGAAAAACTGTTTTTT.